Presented here are 12 T cell receptor beta chains from one specimen sequenced in a study of a mutant IDH1 vaccine in newly diagnosed glioma. Sequencing was performed with immunoSEQ multiplex PCR; in TCRdb, only in-frame clones are kept and a portion is missing. The sample has some 100,000 clones; approximately 83% are singletons. The time point here: baseline, week 1 (first vaccination visit). Treatment noted: pre-vaccination baseline after standard-of-care therapy. The input for sequencing was PBMCs, taken from a glioma patient treated with radiotherapy, temozolomide or both. The receptor source for this set is a woman in her forties or fifties with glioma.

The gene calls are TRBV9 and TRBJ2-1; TRBD2 matches 11 bases. The CDR3 consists of 17 residues. Losses at the gene ends were 4 bases for V and 4 bases for J; bases not matched to a gene: 10. Germline CDR1 and CDR2: SGDLS and YYNGEE. The CDR3 nucleotides are TGTGCCAGCAGCCTAAAGGGGTCTAGCGGGGGGTACAATGAGCAGTTCTTC. This translates into CASSLKGSSGGYNEQFF. The full variable domain, in which reference TRBV9 and TRBJ2-1 provide the parts outside the CDR3, is DSGVTQTPKHLITATGQRVTLRCSPRSGDLSVYWYQQSLDQGLQFLIQYYNGEERAKGNILERFSAQQFPDLHSELNLSSLELGDSALYFCASSLKGSSGGYNEQFFGPGTRLTVL.

The chain has TRBV7-2 and TRBJ1-6, with TRBD1 matching over 7 bases. Germline assignment: CDR1 SGHTA and CDR2 FQGNSA. The V segment lost 4 bases and the J segment 8 bases; nucleotides outside the gene matches: 8. The CDR3 is 15 amino acids. In DNA form, the CDR3 reads TGTGCCAGCAGCTCACAGACAGGGCCTTATTCACCCCTCCACTTT. It specifies CASSSQTGPYSPLHF. Variable domain in full (rest from reference TRBV7-2 and TRBJ1-6): GAGVSQSPSNKVTEKGKDVELRCDPISGHTALYWYRQSLGQGLEFLIYFQGNSAPDKSGLPSDRFSAERTGGSVSTLTIQRTQQEDSAVYLCASSSQTGPYSPLHFGNGTRLTVT.

This clone was seen a handful of times. The genes are TRBV14 and TRBJ1-1; possibly TRBD1 for D (6 bases). The V gene lost 0 bases and the J gene lost 4 bases, with 9 bases spanning the gap. Germline CDR1 reads SGHDN; CDR2 reads FVKESK. The CDR3 is 14 residues long. The chain's CDR3 is CASSQDLRGTEAFF. The CDR3 coding sequence is TGTGCCAGCAGCCAAGATCTCAGGGGCACTGAAGCTTTCTTT.

The chain links TRBV27 to TRBJ1-2; TRBD1 aligns across 8 bases. Trimming cost V 5 bases and J 9 bases; bases outside gene matches: 8. The CDR3 runs to 13 residues. CDR1 and CDR2 from the germline V gene are MNHEY and SMNVEV (reference sequence). In DNA, the CDR3 is TGTGCCAGCAGTCCGCCCGGGACAGGTAGCTACACCTTC. Residues: CASSPPGTGSYTF.

The gene calls are TRBV2 and TRBJ1-5, with D uncertain. The germline V gene encodes CDR1 SNHLY and CDR2 FYNNEI. Trimming pared 3 bases from V and 11 bases from J, leaving 23 bases between. The CDR3 covers 16 residues. As DNA, the CDR3 is TGTGCCAGCAGTGATTATTTGGGGTCCCCAGCACCAACCCAGCATTTT. Its protein is CASSDYLGSPAPTQHF.

This clone turned up a few times. V and J are TRBV29-1 and TRBJ1-1; weak D call: TRBD1 (5 bases). CDR1 is SQVTM and CDR2 is ANQGSEA in the germline V gene. The CDR3 is 11 amino acids. V was pared by 8 bases and J by 11 bases, with 18 bases between. In DNA, the CDR3 is TGCAGCTCCTACCGGACGGGGGGGGCTTTCTTT. It encodes CSSYRTGGAFF.

This chain links TRBV7-2 with TRBJ2-7; unclear D gene. The germline V gene encodes CDR1 SGHTA and CDR2 FQGNSA. Trimming shortened V by 2 bases and J by 3 bases, and 11 bases separated the two germline ends. The CDR3 extends over 14 amino acids. In nucleotides, the CDR3 is TGTGCCAGCAGCTTAAAATGGAGCAACTACGAGCAGTACTTC. Translation gives CASSLKWSNYEQYF.

The V call is TRBV6-1, the J call TRBJ1-4; a weak D match, TRBD1 (6 bases). The CDR3 length is 16 residues. The V and J ends lost 0 bases and 8 bases respectively, with 16 bases between them. The germline V gene encodes CDR1 MNHNS and CDR2 SASEGT. The chain's CDR3 is CASSEAGGPGSEKLFF. The CDR3, as DNA: TGTGCCAGCAGTGAAGCTGGGGGCCCAGGGAGCGAAAAACTGTTTTTT.

The gene calls are TRBV7-3 and TRBJ1-1, with a tentative D call TRBD1 (5 bases). The CDR3 is 13 residues long. Germline V gene data show CDR1 as SGHTA and CDR2 as FQGTGA. V was clipped by 6 bases and J by 4 bases, with 12 bases between them. CDR3 in DNA: TGTGCCAGCAGTCAAACGGGGGTCACTGAAGCTTTCTTT. This gives the protein CASSQTGVTEAFF.

The chain carries TRBV6-5 and TRBJ1-5; D not resolved. Between the trimmed V and J ends, which lost 6 bases and 5 bases, there was a span of 8 bases. Germline loops: CDR1 MNHEY, CDR2 SVGAGI. The CDR3 has 12 residues. This CDR3 reads CASRRADQPQHF. The DNA for the CDR3 is TGTGCCAGCAGAAGGGCGGATCAGCCCCAGCATTTT.

This clone has a single count. V usage is TRBV5-6 and J usage is TRBJ1-1; D is uncertain. Germline V gene data show CDR1 as SGHDT and CDR2 as YYEEEE. V was trimmed by 2 bases and J by 1 base, leaving 9 bases between them. The CDR3 extends over 14 amino acids. CDR3 sequence (DNA): TGTGCCAGCAGCTTAAGCGGACGGAACACTGAAGCTTTCTTT. This sequence encodes CASSLSGRNTEAFF.

The chain combines TRBV19 with TRBJ1-2; D is perhaps TRBD1 (5 bases). The germline CDR1 and CDR2 sequences are LNHDA and SQIVND (reference sequence). The ends were cut back, 4 bases at V and 4 bases at J, with 16 bases in the middle. The CDR3 has 15 residues. The CDR3 DNA reads as TGTGCCAGTAGTAGAGAGAGGGGCGAGGCCTATGGCTACACCTTC. As protein: CASSRERGEAYGYTF.